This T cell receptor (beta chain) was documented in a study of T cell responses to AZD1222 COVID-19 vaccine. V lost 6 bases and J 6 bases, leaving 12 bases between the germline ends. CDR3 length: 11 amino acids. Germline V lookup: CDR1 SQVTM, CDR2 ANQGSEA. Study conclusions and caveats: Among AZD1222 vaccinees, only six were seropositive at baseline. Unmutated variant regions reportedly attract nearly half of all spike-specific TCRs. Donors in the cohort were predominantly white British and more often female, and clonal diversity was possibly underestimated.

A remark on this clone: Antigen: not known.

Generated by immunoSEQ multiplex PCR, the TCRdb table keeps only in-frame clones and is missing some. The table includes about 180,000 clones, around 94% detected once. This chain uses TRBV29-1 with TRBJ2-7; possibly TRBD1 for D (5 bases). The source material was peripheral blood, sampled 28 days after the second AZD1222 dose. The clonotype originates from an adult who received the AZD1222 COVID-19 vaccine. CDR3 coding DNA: TGCAGCGTCCTGGACAAACTCGAGCAGTACTTC. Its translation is CSVLDKLEQYF.